The 20 T cell receptor beta chains in this list originate from one sample, sequenced in a study of response to subunit inactivated influenza vaccine. Each CDR3 protein is one row after TCRdb ran MiXCR on the RT-PCR reads. The table includes 500,000 to 650,000 distinct CDR3 sequences, about 8% detected once. The material was PBMCs from blood, obtained 23 months after vaccination. These receptors all come from a man aged 50-75 years who received an inactivated influenza vaccine.

This clonotype was recorded at least ten times. The gene calls are TRBV6-2 or TRBV6-3 and TRBJ2-1, with D unclear. V gave up 8 bases and J gave up 3 bases, with 14 bases separating them. Germline CDR1 MNHEY, CDR2 SVGEGT. The CDR3 runs 14 residues. The CDR3 DNA reads TGTGCCAGCGACAAGCGAGGTAACTACAATGAGCAGTTCTTC. This encodes CASDKRGNYNEQFF.

The chain combines TRBV5-6 with TRBJ1-4; D is perhaps TRBD1 (6 bases). Per the germline V gene, CDR1 is SGHDT and CDR2 is YYEEEE. The V end lost 3 bases, the J end lost 4 bases, and 22 bases lay between the germline ends. The CDR3 covers 18 residues. The CDR3, as DNA: TGTGCCAGCAGCTGGAGTAATAGCCAGGGGCTCGGTAATGAAAAACTGTTTTTT. Translation: CASSWSNSQGLGNEKLFF.

As regards this clonotype: The junction differs from germline at one of its ends, possibly a read error. The rearrangement links TRBV28 to TRBJ2-7; D tentatively fits TRBD1 or TRBD2 (5 bases each). CDR1 and CDR2 from the germline V gene are MDHEN and SYDVKM. The length of the CDR3 is 12 residues. The CDR3 spells CASCLRGYEQYF. The CDR3 DNA reads TGTGCCAGCTGTTTGAGGGGCTACGAGCAGTACTTC.

This clonotype was found a few times. This chain joins TRBV7-3 and TRBJ2-1, with 7 positions matching TRBD2. With V trimmed by 1 base and J by 4 bases, 4 bases remained unmatched. Per germline, CDR1 SGHTA and CDR2 FQGTGA. The length of the CDR3 is 15 residues. In DNA form, the CDR3 reads TGTGCCAGCAGCTTAATTGGGGGGGTTTACAATGAGCAGTTCTTC. This translates into CASSLIGGVYNEQFF. Together with reference TRBV7-3 and TRBJ2-1, the CDR3 gives the full variable domain: GAGVSQTPSNKVTEKGKYVELRCDPISGHTALYWYRQSLGQGPEFLIYFQGTGAADDSGLPNDRFFAVRPEGSVSTLKIQRTERGDSAVYLCASSLIGGVYNEQFFGPGTRLTVL.

This clonotype was found a few times. V is TRBV7-9 and J is TRBJ1-1, with 9 nucleotides matching TRBD1. CDR3 length: 15 residues. Germline CDR1 SEHNR, CDR2 FQNEAQ (reference sequence). The trim removed 3 bases at V and 4 bases at J, leaving 6 bases unmatched. The CDR3 DNA reads TGTGCCAGCAGCTTCCTACAGGGGGCTGGCACTGAAGCTTTCTTT. This codes for CASSFLQGAGTEAFF.

This clonotype was detected only a few times. This rearrangement joins TRBV20-1 to TRBJ1-4, with D maybe TRBD1 (5 bases). CDR1 and CDR2 from the germline V gene are DFQATT and SNEGSKA (reference sequence). V was pared by 2 bases and J by 7 bases, with 14 bases between. The CDR3 loop spans 14 amino acids. The CDR3 bases are TGCAGTGCTAGACCCGAGACAGAGGGTGAAAAACTGTTTTTT. This encodes CSARPETEGEKLFF.

This clonotype was seen a few times. This chain links TRBV21-1 with TRBJ1-4; the table's D gene call, TRBD1, was not cross checked with the DNA. TRBV21-1 counts as a pseudogene. This CDR3 comprises 20 residues. CDR3 nucleotide sequence: TGTGCCAGCAGCCCGCCCGTGGCAACAGGGGGCGAGCCCACTAATGAAAAACTGTTTTTT. This codes for CASSPPVATGGEPTNEKLFF.

Only a few counts were recorded for this clonotype. V usage is TRBV20-1 and J usage is TRBJ2-3, with D perhaps assigned TRBD1 or TRBD2 (5 bases each). The CDR3 totals 14 residues. Germline CDR1 is DFQATT and CDR2 is SNEGSKA (reference sequence). V dropped 5 bases and J dropped 5 bases, with 17 bases sitting between them. Written as DNA, the CDR3 is TGCAGTGCTCCCTCCCCGAGGGGCGGAGATACGCAGTATTTT. Translated: CSAPSPRGGDTQYF.

This clonotype was observed a handful of times. The chain carries TRBV7-2 and TRBJ2-2; the match to TRBD2 covers 9 bases. Per the germline V gene, CDR1 is SGHTA and CDR2 is FQGNSA. CDR3 size: 16 residues. V shed 5 bases, J shed 8 bases, and the junction held 12 bases outside the gene matches. In nucleotides, the CDR3 is TGTGCCAGCAGCACTTCGACCGGGACTAGCCCTGGGGAGCTGTTTTTT. Translated: CASSTSTGTSPGELFF.

A few counts support this clonotype. The chain carries TRBV20-1 and TRBJ1-2; D is ambiguous. CDR1 is DFQATT, CDR2 SNEGSKA, per germline (reference sequence). The CDR3 spans 12 residues. V was clipped by 4 bases and J by 3 bases, with 9 bases between them. CDR3 sequence reads: CSAKRHDYGYTF. The CDR3 coding sequence is TGCAGTGCTAAGCGGCACGACTATGGCTACACCTTC.

This clonotype was counted ten times or more. The chain is built from TRBV6-2 or TRBV6-3 and TRBJ2-1; D remains unclear. V was trimmed by 2 bases and J by 12 bases, leaving 8 bases between them. From germline, CDR1 is MNHEY and CDR2 SVGEGT. The CDR3 contains 11 residues. Here the CDR3 DNA reads TGTGCCAGCAGTTACGGGGTGGGGCAGTTCTTC. Translated: CASSYGVGQFF.

On this clonotype: A single base separates this from a much larger clone, so it may be a read error. V gene TRBV10-3 combines with J gene TRBJ1-1; 9 bases line up with TRBD1. The length of the CDR3 is 14 residues. J gave up 2 bases and V 5 bases, and 3 bases lay outside the gene matches. Germline CDR1 reads ENHRY; CDR2 reads SYGVKD. DNA for the CDR3: TGTGCCATCAGTTCGGACAGGGGAAACACTGAAGCTTTCTTT. The encoded protein is CAISSDRGNTEAFF.

This clonotype was detected many times. The J gene is TRBJ1-1, the V gene TRBV5-6; D unclear. Germline V gene sequence: CDR1 SGHDT, CDR2 YYEEEE. Trimming took off 0 bases at V and 4 bases at J, with 13 bases between the two ends. The CDR3 is 15 amino acids. The CDR3 reads CASSLEAWSGTEAFF. As DNA, the CDR3 is TGTGCCAGCAGCTTGGAGGCGTGGTCGGGCACTGAAGCTTTCTTT. Complete variable domain (other parts from reference TRBV5-6 and TRBJ1-1): DAGVTQSPTHLIKTRGQQVTLRCSPKSGHDTVSWYQQALGQGPQFIFQYYEEEERQRGNFPDRFSGHQFPNYSSELNVNALLLGDSALYLCASSLEAWSGTEAFFGQGTRLTVV.

The chain carries TRBV3-1 and TRBJ2-7, with 11 bases lining up with TRBD2. The CDR3 sequence is 15 residues long. CDR1 is LGHDT, CDR2 YNNKEL, per germline (reference sequence). Trimming removed 4 bases from V and 0 bases from J; junction bases left unmatched: 2. The chain's CDR3 is CASSPSGGLSYEQYF. The CDR3, as DNA: TGTGCCAGCAGCCCTAGCGGGGGGCTCTCCTACGAGCAGTACTTC.

This clonotype showed up just a few times. The J gene is TRBJ1-3, the V gene TRBV20-1, with 7 bases matching TRBD1. The CDR3 extends over 17 amino acids. Trimming took 3 bases from V and 4 from J; bases not matched to a gene: 15. Germline V gene data show CDR1 as DFQATT and CDR2 as SNEGSKA (reference sequence). The CDR3, as DNA: TGCAGTGCTAGTGGGGACAGCCCAAAATTGGGAGGAAACACCATATATTTT. Translating gives CSASGDSPKLGGNTIYF.

This clonotype was observed many times. V and J are TRBV3-1 and TRBJ1-1, with no clear D. The CDR3 has 14 residues. Per germline, CDR1 LGHDT and CDR2 YNNKEL (reference sequence). V lost 0 bases, J lost 7 bases, and 12 bases lay in between. As DNA, the CDR3 is TGTGCCAGCAGCCAAGATGGGTCAGTAGTTGAAGCTTTCTTT. This sequence encodes CASSQDGSVVEAFF.

V is TRBV6-4 and J is TRBJ2-5, with TRBD1 matching over 8 bases. The length of the CDR3 is 15 residues. CDR1 and CDR2 (germline): MRHNA, SNTAGT. V dropped 5 bases and J dropped 5; count of bases not matched to a gene: 10. CDR3 sequence reads: CASSLNQGAGETQYF. CDR3 nucleotides: TGTGCCAGCAGTCTTAACCAGGGGGCCGGGGAGACCCAGTACTTC.

This clonotype was seen only a few times. The rearrangement links TRBV29-1 to TRBJ2-6, with D possibly TRBD2 on 6 matching bases. V was pared by 6 bases and J by 2 bases, with 17 bases between. This CDR3 has 16 residues. Germline values: CDR1 SQVTM, CDR2 ANQGSEA. The CDR3 sequence: CSVRGGVLPGANVLTF. The CDR3 DNA sequence: TGCAGCGTGAGGGGCGGGGTCCTTCCTGGGGCCAACGTCCTGACTTTC.

This clonotype was seen ten or more times. This sequence joins TRBV9 and TRBJ2-7; TRBD2 aligns across 7 bases. After removal of 0 bases from V and 4 bases from J, the junction contained 4 bases not matched to a gene. The length of the CDR3 is 14 residues. The V gene's germline CDR1 is SGDLS and CDR2 YYNGEE. CDR3 residues: CASSVAGGQYEQYF. CDR3 bases: TGTGCCAGCAGCGTAGCGGGGGGTCAATACGAGCAGTACTTC. Supplemented by reference TRBV9 and TRBJ2-7, the full variable domain reads DSGVTQTPKHLITATGQRVTLRCSPRSGDLSVYWYQQSLDQGLQFLIQYYNGEERAKGNILERFSAQQFPDLHSELNLSSLELGDSALYFCASSVAGGQYEQYFGPGTRLTVT.

The chain couples TRBV5-8 to TRBJ2-4; D is uncertain. CDR3 length equals 14 residues. Germline loops: CDR1 SGHTS, CDR2 YDEGEE. V shed 7 bases and J shed 0 bases, with 11 bases lying between them. CDR3 bases: TGTGCCAGCGGTCGTTCAATAGCCAAAAACATTCAGTACTTC. It is translated as CASGRSIAKNIQYF.